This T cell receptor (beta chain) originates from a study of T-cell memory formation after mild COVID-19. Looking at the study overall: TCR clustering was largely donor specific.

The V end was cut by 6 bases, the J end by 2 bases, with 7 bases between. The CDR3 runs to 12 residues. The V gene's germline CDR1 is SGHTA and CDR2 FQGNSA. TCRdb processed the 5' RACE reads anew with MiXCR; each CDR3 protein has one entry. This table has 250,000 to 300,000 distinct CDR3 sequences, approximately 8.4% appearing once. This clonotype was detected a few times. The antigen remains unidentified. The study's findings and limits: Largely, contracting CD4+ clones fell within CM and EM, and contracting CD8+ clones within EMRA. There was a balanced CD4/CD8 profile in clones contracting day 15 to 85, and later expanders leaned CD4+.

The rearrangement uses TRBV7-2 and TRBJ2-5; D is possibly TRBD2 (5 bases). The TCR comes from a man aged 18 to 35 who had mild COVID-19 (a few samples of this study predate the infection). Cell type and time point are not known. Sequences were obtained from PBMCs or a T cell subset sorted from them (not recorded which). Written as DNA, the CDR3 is TGTGCCAGCAGTCGGACTCAAGAGACCCAGTACTTC. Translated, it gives CASSRTQETQYF.